This T cell receptor beta chain was retrieved from a study of cytomegalovirus exposure and HLA in healthy donors. This CDR3 contains 14 residues. Germline assignment: CDR1 SGHNT and CDR2 YENEEA. V lost 5 bases, J lost 3 bases, and 11 bases lay in between. Study-wide findings and caveats: In a later analysis, an Asian-associated ancestry cluster reportedly showed fewer N-insertions than the 666-donor mean. Listed as cytomegalovirus-associated were approximately 160 TCR beta chains.

PCR employed 60 Vbeta and 13 Jbeta primers. In the source study's methods: Approximately 72 million unique TCR beta chains, around 10 million of them shared, were counted by a later analysis. Some clones are missing from TCRdb's copy, which holds only in-frame ones; the method was immunoSEQ multiplex PCR. V, J and clone size are taken as reported in that table, and D and trimming were inferred from the DNA itself. The table has 210,000 or so clones, 75% to 80% seen once. About this clone: Its target is unknown.

Donors sampled were nominally healthy, though unrecorded immune exposures were likely. The sequence derives from a young man in good health and CMV-seronegative. The V call is TRBV11-3, the J call TRBJ2-4; D uncertain. The sample comprised PBMCs. Here the CDR3 reads CASSPGPNKNIQYF. CDR3 sequence (DNA): TGTGCCAGCAGCCCGGGTCCGAACAAAAACATTCAGTACTTC.